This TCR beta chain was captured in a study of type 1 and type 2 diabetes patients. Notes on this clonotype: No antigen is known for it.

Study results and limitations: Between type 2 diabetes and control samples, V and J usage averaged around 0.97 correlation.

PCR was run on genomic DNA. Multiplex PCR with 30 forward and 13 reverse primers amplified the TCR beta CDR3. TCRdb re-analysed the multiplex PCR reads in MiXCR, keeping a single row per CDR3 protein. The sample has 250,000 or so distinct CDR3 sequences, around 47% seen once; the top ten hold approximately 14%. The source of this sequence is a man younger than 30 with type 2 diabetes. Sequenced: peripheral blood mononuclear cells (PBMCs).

CDR3 protein: CASSVARTSVSEQYF. DNA of the CDR3: TGTGCCAGCAGTGTGGCACGGACTAGCGTAAGCGAGCAGTACTTC. The J gene is TRBJ2-7, the V gene TRBV12-3 or TRBV12-4; 9 nucleotides match TRBD2. The V segment lost 5 bases and the J segment 6 bases; nucleotides outside the gene matches: 11. This CDR3 has 15 amino acids.